The TCR beta chain described here comes from a study of blood T cell repertoires in COVID-19 (dated by TCRdb to about 2020). Study-level background: The collaborator samples originated in the United States, Italy and Spain and spanned the acute and convalescent phases of COVID-19. The material from the prospective study consisted of cDNA or gDNA derived from T cells, B-cell-depleted T cells, or PBMCs. Subjects who had been exposed to COVID-19, were actively infected with it, or had recovered from it provided the deeply sampled blood TCRbeta repertoires that made up the dataset. The repertoires were released in a freely available public database intended as a resource for research on the immune response to SARS-CoV-2. Samples came from the ongoing ImmuneRACE study (first 160 participants) plus 1,254 subjects from 6 global collaborators. The sample metadata nearly always contained a de-identified subject ID, COVID-19 status, age in years and sex. HLA class I and class II types, where available, came from metadata supplied by the sample provider rather than from assay-based typing. The investigation overall reported the following: How much clinical and demographic metadata was included differed by source and by participant, and the metadata was provided uncurated.

Each collaborating institution followed its own protocols to collect whole blood in K2EDTA tubes. For TCRbeta analysis, collaborator samples were shipped as frozen whole blood, as isolated PBMCs, or as DNA extracted from either sample type. V trim: 4 bases; J trim: 5 bases; unmatched bases: 3. The germline V gene gives CDR1 as KGHSH and CDR2 as LQKENI. The CDR3 starts with the cysteine, ends with the phenylalanine, and has 14 residues. Here the CDR3 DNA is all that survives: 42 bases in frame from base 1. TCRbeta CDR3 regions were amplified from genomic DNA by means of the immunoSEQ Assay, a bias-controlled multiplex PCR. The source study handled its data this way. The number of nucleated cells in each sample was estimated from the amplification of reference gene primers within the assay. To quantify the absolute abundance of each unique TCRbeta CDR3 rearrangement, sequence reads were collapsed and filtered. For each sample, productive Simpson clonality was calculated by taking the square root of Simpson's diversity index across productive rearrangements. TCRdb's version of the immuneACCESS table is confined to in-frame rearrangements and falls short of the full clone set. An unresolved V gene accounts for under half of the shortfall where checked; the remainder is of unknown origin. V, J and clone size are taken as reported in that table, and D and trimming were inferred from the DNA itself. This sample comprises approximately 33,000 clones, about 80% of them detected only once. The ten largest make up 16% of the sample.

A remark on this clone: No cognate antigen has been identified for it. No base quality information exists; no much larger clone differs at one position.

The TCR comes from a man in his sixties or seventies with acute or convalescent COVID-19. The chain is assembled from TRBV18 and TRBJ1-5, and TRBD1 matches 9 of the central bases. Sample: peripheral blood. The CDR3: CASSQQGAYQPQHF. The bases are TGTGCCAGCTCACAACAGGGGGCTTATCAGCCCCAGCATTTT.